The rows below give T cell receptor beta chains drawn from one sample of a study of T cell changes during pregnancy in multiple sclerosis. The method was immunoSEQ multiplex PCR; TCRdb's version includes in-frame clones alone and lacks a portion of them. This table holds just over 50,000 clones, about 90% found once. Sample: CD4+ T cells from peripheral blood mononuclear cells, taken after pregnancy. These receptor sequences come from a female donor with multiple sclerosis, enrolled in a pregnancy study. Both conserved end residues are part of each CDR3. Each record gives: J gene, D gene, V gene, clone size, CDR3 DNA, CDR3 protein. D genes are given only for firm matches. The listing skips clone size in some rows; elsewhere it reads once, few, many or a size class.

TRBJ2-5 | . | TRBV29-1 | . | TGCAGCGTGAGGCGAGCGGAGCTTCAAGAGACCCAGTACTTC | CSVRRAELQETQYF
TRBJ1-1 | . | TRBV6-4 | few | TGTGCCAGCAGTGAGACAAACATGAACACTGAAGCTTTCTTT | CASSETNMNTEAFF
TRBJ2-1 | TRBD1 | TRBV6-5 | . | TGTGCCAGTTGTGGGACAGGGAATAACAATGAGCAGTTCTTC | CASCGTGNNNEQFF
TRBJ1-2 | . | TRBV7-9 | . | TGTGCCAGCAGCTTAGGCCCGACGGGCGGGGGCTATGGCTACACCTTC | CASSLGPTGGGYGYTF
TRBJ1-1 | . | TRBV7-9 | . | TGTGCCAGCAGCCCTTTGAGTCGCACTGAAGCTTTCTTT | CASSPLSRTEAFF
TRBJ2-1 | . | TRBV7-3 | . | TGTGCCAGCAGCCCAAGTGGGACTTCCCTGAGTGAGCAGTTCTTC | CASSPSGTSLSEQFF
TRBJ1-5 | TRBD1 | TRBV6-5 | . | TGTGCCAGCAGCCCCGACAGGGACCTCAATCAGCCCCAGCATTTT | CASSPDRDLNQPQHF
TRBJ1-5 | TRBD1 | TRBV19 | . | TGTGCCAGTAGCCCGGGACAGGGTGACCCTAGCAATCAGCCCCAGCATTTT | CASSPGQGDPSNQPQHF
TRBJ2-1 | TRBD2 | TRBV6-1 | . | TGTGCCAGCAGTGAAGAGACTAGCGGGGCGGGGAAGTTCTTC | CASSEETSGAGKFF
TRBJ1-3 | . | TRBV7-3 | . | TGTGCCAGCAGTCCTGGAGGGGCTGGAAACACCATATATTTT | CASSPGGAGNTIYF
TRBJ2-2 | TRBD2 | TRBV18 | . | TGTGCCAGCTCACCCTTAGCGGGAGCCACCGGGGAGCTGTTTTTT | CASSPLAGATGELFF
TRBJ2-7 | TRBD1 | TRBV19 | . | TGTGCCAGTAGTATCTCCGGGACAGGGATCAACGAGCAGTATTTC | CASSISGTGINEQYF
TRBJ2-1 | TRBD2 | TRBV7-3 | once | TGTGCCAGCAGCATCGGACTAGCGGGAGGGGACAATGAGCAGTTCTTC | CASSIGLAGGDNEQFF
TRBJ1-2 | . | TRBV5-8 | . | TGTGCCAGCAGCTTTCTCCAGGGTCTGAGTGGCTACACCTTC | CASSFLQGLSGYTF
TRBJ2-3 | . | TRBV18 | . | TGTGCCAGCTCACCACTAGCGGAAAGCACAGATACGCAGTATTTT | CASSPLAESTDTQYF
TRBJ2-1 | . | TRBV20-1 | . | TGCAGTGCTTTTATCTCAGGAAAGCAGTTCTTC | CSAFISGKQFF
TRBJ2-1 | TRBD2 | TRBV6-4 | . | TGTGCCAGCAGTGTAGCGGGAGGGAGCTCCTACAATGAGCAGTTCTTC | CASSVAGGSSYNEQFF
TRBJ2-7 | TRBD1 | TRBV28 | once | TGTGCCAGCAGCTCTCCGGGACAGGGGGATTACGAGCAGTACTTC | CASSSPGQGDYEQYF
TRBJ2-7 | . | TRBV6-1 | . | TGTGCCAGCAGTGAATTTATGGGCGGGTACGAGCAGTACTTC | CASSEFMGGYEQYF
TRBJ1-3 | . | TRBV7-9 | . | TGTGCCAGCAGCTTGCAGGGTGCAGGAAACACCATATATTTT | CASSLQGAGNTIYF
TRBJ1-3 | TRBD1 | TRBV28 | . | TGTGCCAGCAGTTCGCGCCTACAGGGGCTACCTACCACCATATATTTT | CASSSRLQGLPTTIYF
TRBJ2-1 | . | TRBV18 | . | TGTGCCAGCTCACCACCGGCCTCATACAATGAGCAGTTCTTC | CASSPPASYNEQFF
TRBJ2-1 | TRBD1 | TRBV29-1 | . | TGCAGCGTTCCAGACAGGGGATCGCGCAATGAGCAGTTCTTC | CSVPDRGSRNEQFF
TRBJ2-5 | TRBD2 | TRBV29-1 | . | TGCAGCATTAGCGGGAGGGCCAAAGAGACCCAGTACTTC | CSISGRAKETQYF
TRBJ2-5 | TRBD2 | TRBV28 | . | TGTGCCAGCAGTTTAGGCGGGAGGGGCACAGAGTACTTC | CASSLGGRGTEYF
TRBJ2-1 | TRBD2 | TRBV29-1 | . | TGCAGTATGCGGGGGGCGAACAATGAGCAGTTCTTC | CSMRGANNEQFF
TRBJ1-1 | . | TRBV2 | . | TGTGCCAGCAGGTCCGTGCGGGGGGCGACTGAAGCTTTCTTT | CASRSVRGATEAFF
TRBJ1-4 | TRBD1 | TRBV6-5 | once | TGTGCCAGCAGTTACTCGGCAGGGGGGAATGAAAAACTGTTTTTT | CASSYSAGGNEKLFF
TRBJ2-7 | TRBD1 | TRBV6-5 | . | TGTGCCAGCAGATCCGGGACAGGGACCTACGAGCAGTACTTC | CASRSGTGTYEQYF
TRBJ1-4 | . | TRBV25-1 | few | TGTGCCAGCAGTGAATTTGGGGGCAGTGAAAAACTGTTTTTT | CASSEFGGSEKLFF
TRBJ2-1 | TRBD2 | TRBV19 | few | TGTGCCAGTAGTATAACCGGGACTAGTTTGAATGAGCAGTTCTTC | CASSITGTSLNEQFF
TRBJ2-1 | TRBD2 | TRBV7-9 | . | TGTGCCAGCAGCCCCGGGACTAGCGGGGTCAATGAGCAGTTCTTC | CASSPGTSGVNEQFF
TRBJ1-3 | . | TRBV18 | . | TGTGCCAGCTCACCGGACTCACCGTACGCTGGAAACACCATATATTTT | CASSPDSPYAGNTIYF
TRBJ2-7 | . | TRBV7-2 | . | TGTGCCAGCAGCCCGTCGGACGGGATTATGACTGACGAGCAGTACTTC | CASSPSDGIMTDEQYF
TRBJ2-3 | TRBD2 | TRBV7-9 | . | TGTGCCAGCAGCTTAGACGGTGGACTAGCTGCAGATACGCAGTATTTT | CASSLDGGLAADTQYF
TRBJ2-1 | TRBD2 | TRBV4-2 | . | TGTGCCAGCAGGGGGCTAGCGGGAGTGGATGAGCAGTTCTTC | CASRGLAGVDEQFF
TRBJ1-2 | TRBD1 | TRBV2 | . | TGTGCCAGCAAAAGGCAGGGGGCTCATGGCTACACCTTC | CASKRQGAHGYTF
TRBJ2-4 | . | TRBV7-9 | . | TGTGCCAGCAGCTTGGGTCGGGACACGGCCAAAATGGGTCAGTACTTC | CASSLGRDTAKMGQYF
TRBJ2-3 | TRBD2 | TRBV6-5 | . | TGTGCCAGCAAACGGGGACTAGCGGGAGCAGATACGCAGTATTTT | CASKRGLAGADTQYF
TRBJ2-7 | TRBD1 | TRBV27 | . | TGTGCCAGCAGGCCCCCGGGACAGGGGAGGTACGAGCAGTACTTC | CASRPPGQGRYEQYF
TRBJ2-3 | . | TRBV2 | . | TGTGCCAGCAGTCGCGGCCAACCCGCTAGCACAGATACGCAGTATTTT | CASSRGQPASTDTQYF
TRBJ1-1 | TRBD1 | TRBV29-1 | . | TGCAGCGGGGACAGGTCGAACACTGAAGCTTTCTTT | CSGDRSNTEAFF
TRBJ2-3 | TRBD2 | TRBV9 | . | TGTGCCAGCAGCCTTCAGAGGGGGACTAGCGGAACAGATACGCAGTATTTT | CASSLQRGTSGTDTQYF
TRBJ1-6 | . | TRBV30 | . | TGTGCCTGGAGAAGTAAGGGGAATAATTCACCCCTCCACTTT | CAWRSKGNNSPLHF
TRBJ2-2 | TRBD2 | TRBV6-1 | . | TGTGCCAGCAGTAGCGGGAGGTTGTACACCGGGGAGCTGTTTTTT | CASSSGRLYTGELFF
TRBJ2-1 | . | TRBV5-1 | . | TGCGCCAGCATTGCGTATAACAATGAGCAGTTCTTC | CASIAYNNEQFF
TRBJ1-3 | . | TRBV6-6 | once | TGTGCCAGCAGTTACACAGGGAGCTCTGGAAACACCATATATTTT | CASSYTGSSGNTIYF
TRBJ1-2 | TRBD1 | TRBV6-5 | . | TGTGCCAGCAGTTACGGGACAGGGGGTTATGGCTACACCTTC | CASSYGTGGYGYTF
TRBJ2-2 | TRBD2 | TRBV5-4 | . | TGTGCCAGCAGCTTGGGACTAGCGGCGAACACCGGGGAGCTGTTTTTT | CASSLGLAANTGELFF
TRBJ2-1 | TRBD2 | TRBV28 | . | TGTGCCAGCAGCCTCACTAGCGGCCTTTACAATGAGCAGTTCTTC | CASSLTSGLYNEQFF
TRBJ1-1 | . | TRBV4-1 | . | TGCGCCAGCAGCCACACGGACGGGGAAAACACTGAAGCTTTCTTT | CASSHTDGENTEAFF
TRBJ1-1 | . | TRBV7-2 | . | TGTGCCAGCAGCTCTTCCGGTTTGAACACTGAAGCTTTCTTT | CASSSSGLNTEAFF
TRBJ2-7 | TRBD2 | TRBV11-1 | . | TGTGCCAGCAGCTTAGATCTAGCGGGAGTCAACGAGCAGTACTTC | CASSLDLAGVNEQYF
TRBJ2-3 | . | TRBV7-6 | . | TGTGCCAGCAGCTTAGGAGGGATAACAGATACGCAGTATTTT | CASSLGGITDTQYF
TRBJ1-2 | . | TRBV19 | . | TGTGCCAGTAGAAAGGCGGACCCGGGAAACTATGGCTACACCTTC | CASRKADPGNYGYTF
TRBJ2-3 | . | TRBV5-1 | . | TGCGCCAGCAGCGCTAGTGGCGGGAGCACAGATACGCAGTATTTT | CASSASGGSTDTQYF
TRBJ1-3 | TRBD1 | TRBV11-3 | . | TGTGCCAGCAGCTCCCGGGACAGGGGATTATTTGGAAACACCATATATTTT | CASSSRDRGLFGNTIYF
TRBJ2-7 | . | TRBV21-1 | . | TGTGCCAGCTGGATCACCGGGACAGGGCTCAAGAGCTACGAGCAGTACTTC | CASWITGTGLKSYEQYF
TRBJ2-5 | TRBD2 | TRBV9 | once | TGTGCCAGCAGCGTAGGGGCTAGCGGAGGCAATACCCAGTACTTC | CASSVGASGGNTQYF